The 10 T cell receptor beta chains in this list originate from one sample, sequenced in a study of a mutant IDH1 vaccine in newly diagnosed glioma. Antigens of these TCRs are unknown. Repertoires were generated with immunoSEQ multiplex PCR, while TCRdb's copy carries only in-frame clones and drops some. The table includes around 42,000 clones, approximately 83% detected once. Time point of the sample: week 5, during vaccination. Vaccination used 300 ug of mutant IDH1 20-mer peptide per dose, with topical imiquimod. The sequences come from PBMCs, collected from a glioma patient whose treatment included an IDH1 peptide vaccine. These receptors were obtained from a man aged 35-49 years with glioma.

The rearrangement joins TRBV7-9 to TRBJ2-3; TRBD2 matches at 10 bases. With V trimmed by 5 bases and J by 3 bases, 11 bases remained unmatched. Germline CDR1 and CDR2: SEHNR and FQNEAQ (reference sequence). The CDR3 consists of 17 residues. The CDR3 region has the DNA TGTGCCAGCAGCGGTCCCGGACTAGCGGAAGTGACAGATACGCAGTATTTT. Translating gives CASSGPGLAEVTDTQYF.

The chain couples TRBV7-2 to TRBJ2-5, with 8 bases fitting TRBD2. After removal of 5 bases from V and 5 bases from J, the junction contained 10 bases not matched to a gene. The CDR3 contains 15 residues. The V gene's germline CDR1 is SGHTA and CDR2 FQGNSA. The CDR3 coding sequence is TGTGCCAGCAGCGACTCAAGCGGGAGAGGGGAGACCCAGTACTTC. Protein sequence: CASSDSSGRGETQYF.

The rearrangement joins TRBV6-4 to TRBJ2-3, with D possibly being TRBD1 (5 bases). Trimming took 0 bases from V and 1 from J, leaving 8 bases between them. The CDR3 is 15 amino acids. CDR1 is MRHNA, CDR2 SNTAGT, per germline. The CDR3 loop reads CASSDSDTGTDTQYF. The CDR3 bases are TGTGCCAGCAGTGACTCGGACACTGGCACAGATACGCAGTATTTT.

This chain joins TRBV4-2 and TRBJ2-1, with D possibly matching TRBD2 (7 bases). The V end was cut by 4 bases, the J end by 8 bases, with 21 bases between. The CDR3 is 16 residues long. The germline V gene encodes CDR1 LGHNA and CDR2 YNFKEQ. Written as DNA, the CDR3 is TGTGCCAGCAGCCCGCTGAGGCTAGCGGAGGGGGATGAGCAGTTCTTC. Amino acid sequence: CASSPLRLAEGDEQFF.

The genes are TRBV7-8 and TRBJ1-5; D uncertain. The V end lost 5 bases, the J end lost 3 bases, and 14 bases lay between the germline ends. CDR3 length: 15 amino acids. Germline CDR1 is SGHVS and CDR2 is FQNEAQ. CDR3 region: CASSTGLAPNQPQHF. CDR3 nucleotide sequence: TGTGCCAGCAGCACCGGACTGGCTCCCAATCAGCCCCAGCATTTT. Looking up the rest from reference TRBV7-8 and TRBJ1-5 gives the full variable domain: GAGVSQSPRYKVAKRGQDVALRCDPISGHVSLFWYQQALGQGPEFLTYFQNEAQLDKSGLPSDRFFAERPEGSVSTLKIQRTQQEDSAVYLCASSTGLAPNQPQHFGDGTRLSIL.

The chain has TRBV6-1 and TRBJ1-5, with D uncertain. Germline V gene data show CDR1 as MNHNS and CDR2 as SASEGT. This CDR3 is 13 amino acids long. V lost 6 bases to trimming and J lost 7 bases, with 13 bases between them. DNA of the CDR3: TGTGCCAGCAGATCATCCCCCAAACAGCCCCAGCATTTT. As protein: CASRSSPKQPQHF.

The V gene is TRBV4-1, the J gene TRBJ2-5, with 7 bases lining up with TRBD1. Germline V gives CDR1 MGHRA, CDR2 YSYEKL. V was pared by 5 bases and J by 5 bases, with 8 bases of the junction left unmatched. The CDR3 contains 14 residues. The CDR3 spells CASSENRGKETQYF. The DNA for the CDR3 is TGCGCCAGCAGCGAAAACAGGGGAAAGGAGACCCAGTACTTC.

This clone showed up just once. The chain links TRBV9 to TRBJ2-3; TRBD2 aligns across 10 bases. The J segment lost 5 bases and the V segment lost 4 bases, leaving 10 bases of the junction unmatched. Germline-derived CDR1 and CDR2 are SGDLS and YYNGEE. This CDR3 comprises 16 residues. The CDR3 here is CASSSRGASGRDTQYF. The CDR3 DNA follows: TGTGCCAGCAGCTCCAGAGGGGCTAGCGGGAGAGATACGCAGTATTTT.

Only one count was recorded for this clone. The chain uses TRBV18 and TRBJ1-5, with D unclear. Germline V gene sequence: CDR1 KGHSH, CDR2 LQKENI. This CDR3 spans 14 amino acids. Trimming left V 4 bases short and J 7 bases short, with 14 bases between. The CDR3 sequence: CASSLQTRGQPQHF. DNA for the CDR3: TGTGCCAGCTCACTCCAGACCCGTGGCCAGCCCCAGCATTTT.

This rearrangement joins TRBV5-1 to TRBJ2-3; TRBD1 might be the D (6 bases). Between the trimmed V and J ends, which lost 0 bases and 4 bases, there was a span of 15 bases. The CDR3 covers 16 residues. Germline assignment: CDR1 SGHRS and CDR2 YFSETQ. DNA for the CDR3: TGCGCCAGCAGCTTGGCCCTGGGCAGGGGCGCAGATACGCAGTATTTT. This translates into CASSLALGRGADTQYF.